A few counts support the clone carrying this TCR beta chain. Its antigen is undetermined. The data are from a study of T cell responses to AZD1222 COVID-19 vaccine. Data came from immunoSEQ multiplex PCR; TCRdb stores just in-frame clones and leaves some out. Found here are more than 150,000 clones, roughly nine tenths of them singletons; the top ten hold more than 6.5%. General observations from the study: All repertoire sampling was performed exclusively after the peak T cell response. Variant regions that are unmutated are reportedly the target of nearly half of spike-specific TCRs. Baseline seropositives among AZD1222 recipients totaled only six or seven. The donors showed a predominance of white British ancestry and of females, with possible underestimation of clonal diversity.

V was pared by 3 bases and J by 0 bases, with 14 bases between. Germline V CDR1 and CDR2: SGHTA, FQGNSA. The CDR3 is 17 residues long. The receptor's source is an adult who had recovered from COVID-19. This chain uses TRBV7-2 with TRBJ1-4; D uncertain. Sample: peripheral blood, taken after recovery from COVID-19. CDR3 nucleotide sequence: TGTGCCAGCAGCTTGGGTGAAGGTGTGCCAACTAATGAAAAACTGTTTTTT. This encodes CASSLGEGVPTNEKLFF.